Following are 19 T cell receptor beta chains from one sample sequenced in a study of blood T cell repertoires in COVID-19. TCRdb keeps only in-frame clones here, not all; method: immunoSEQ multiplex PCR. The table lists a few hundred thousand clones, nearly 90% of them singletons, with roughly 2.2% in the top ten. The sequenced sample consisted of peripheral blood. The receptors were sampled from a woman aged 55-75 years with COVID-19, enrolled during active disease.

This clone was seen only once. The chain combines TRBV11-2 with TRBJ2-1; possible D gene TRBD1, 6 bases. There are 13 residues in the CDR3. V dropped 1 base and J dropped 7 bases, with 8 bases sitting between them. The germline V gene encodes CDR1 SGHAT and CDR2 FQNNGV. CDR3 residues: CASSLVGTNEQFF. For the CDR3, the DNA is TGTGCCAGCAGCTTAGTTGGGACAAATGAGCAGTTCTTC.

This chain uses TRBV7-2 with TRBJ1-1; the D is unclear. The CDR3 totals 12 residues. V gave up 5 bases and J gave up 8 bases, with 12 bases separating them. Germline values: CDR1 SGHTA, CDR2 FQGNSA. In DNA form, the CDR3 reads TGTGCCAGCAGCCGGACGTCGGGGGAAGCTTTCTTT. Its translation: CASSRTSGEAFF. The full variable domain, with the rest looked up from reference TRBV7-2 and TRBJ1-1, is GAGVSQSPSNKVTEKGKDVELRCDPISGHTALYWYRQSLGQGLEFLIYFQGNSAPDKSGLPSDRFSAERTGGSVSTLTIQRTQQEDSAVYLCASSRTSGEAFFGQGTRLTVV.

This sequence joins TRBV10-3 and TRBJ2-7; a weak D match, TRBD1 (7 bases). In germline, CDR1 is ENHRY, CDR2 SYGVKD. Deletions cut 0 bases from V and 2 bases from J, with 14 bases between. This CDR3 contains 16 residues. The CDR3 nucleotides read TGTGCCATCAGTGAGTCGGGAGGAGGGGGCACCTACGAGCAGTACTTC. It encodes CAISESGGGGTYEQYF.

The chain carries TRBV11-2 and TRBJ1-1; D gene unclear. This CDR3 has 12 residues. Trimming left V 6 bases short and J 6 bases short, with 11 bases between. Germline values: CDR1 SGHAT, CDR2 FQNNGV. The CDR3 sequence: CASRSETAEAFF. The CDR3 DNA is TGTGCCAGCAGGTCCGAAACAGCTGAAGCTTTCTTT.

This clone showed up just once. The chain uses TRBV7-9 and TRBJ2-3; the match to TRBD1 covers 9 bases. Germline CDR1 is SEHNR and CDR2 is FQNEAQ (reference sequence). The CDR3 has 17 residues. J was trimmed by 2 bases and V by 5 bases; bases with no gene match: 11. CDR3 nucleotide sequence: TGTGCCAGCAGCCCCAGGACAGGGGCCCTACTCACAGATACGCAGTATTTT. It yields the protein CASSPRTGALLTDTQYF.

V is TRBV11-3 and J is TRBJ1-2; D unclear. The CDR3 is 12 residues long. Per the germline V gene, CDR1 is SGHNT and CDR2 is YENEEA. Between the trimmed V and J ends, which lost 1 base and 3 bases, there was a span of 3 bases. The CDR3 nucleotides read TGTGCCAGCAGCTTAGCTCACTATGGCTACACCTTC. Encoded protein: CASSLAHYGYTF.

The chain combines TRBV27 with TRBJ1-2; 7 nucleotides align to TRBD1. V dropped 5 bases and J dropped 9; count of bases not matched to a gene: 9. The length of the CDR3 is 13 residues. The germline CDR1 and CDR2 sequences are MNHEY and SMNVEV (reference sequence). The CDR3 DNA reads TGTGCCAGCAGTCCTCAGACAGGGTCCAGCTACACCTTC. It translates to CASSPQTGSSYTF.

The chain joins TRBV5-6 to TRBJ2-5; D is undetermined. Germline loops: CDR1 SGHDT, CDR2 YYEEEE. The CDR3 sequence is 11 residues long. Trimming pared 2 bases from V and 5 bases from J, leaving 4 bases between. The CDR3 reads CASSFSETQYF. The DNA of the CDR3 is TGTGCCAGCAGCTTCTCGGAGACCCAGTACTTC.

The rearrangement uses TRBV29-1 and TRBJ1-1; TRBD1 is a possible D gene (6 bases). Germline V gene data show CDR1 as SQVTM and CDR2 as ANQGSEA. Trimming stripped 8 bases from V and 6 bases from J, with 19 bases between. This CDR3 region has 13 residues. CDR3 nucleotides: TGCAGCTCTAGTGGGACACTCGCCGCTGAAGCTTTCTTT. This codes for CSSSGTLAAEAFF.

J is TRBJ1-4 and V is TRBV6-5; the D gene is possibly TRBD1 (5 bases). Per germline, CDR1 MNHEY and CDR2 SVGAGI. The CDR3 has 16 residues. The germline V and J ends were trimmed by 3 bases and 0 bases, with 11 bases remaining between them. In DNA form, the CDR3 reads TGTGCCAGCAGTTATCATAGGGGTGCAACTAATGAAAAACTGTTTTTT. This translates into CASSYHRGATNEKLFF.

The chain combines TRBV4-1 with TRBJ1-3; maybe TRBD1 (5 bases). Germline CDR1 MGHRA, CDR2 YSYEKL. The CDR3 runs to 16 residues. The ends were cut back, 0 bases at V and 7 bases at J, with 16 bases in the middle. The CDR3, as DNA: TGCGCCAGCAGCCAAGAGACAGTCGGGTCTAGGAACACCATATATTTT. Amino acids: CASSQETVGSRNTIYF.

This clone was recorded once. The chain links TRBV6-7 to TRBJ1-3; possibly TRBD1 for D (5 bases). TRBV6-7 is labeled an ORF, and its function is uncertain. V dropped 5 bases and J dropped 2 bases, with 16 bases sitting between them. The CDR3 covers 16 residues. The DNA of the CDR3 is TGTGCCAGCAGTCCCTCATGCAGGGTGCCTGGAAACACCATATATTTT. As protein: CASSPSCRVPGNTIYF.

This clone has just one count. The chain employs TRBV19 and TRBJ2-3, with TRBD1 as a possible D gene (6 bases). The CDR3 totals 12 residues. The V gene's germline CDR1 is LNHDA and CDR2 SQIVND (reference sequence). The V end was cut by 6 bases, the J end by 3 bases, with 7 bases between. The CDR3 DNA is TGTGCCAGTAGGGGGGCGACAGATACGCAGTATTTT. This gives the protein CASRGATDTQYF.

The rearrangement joins TRBV9 to TRBJ2-5; 11 positions agree with TRBD1. Per the germline V gene, CDR1 is SGDLS and CDR2 is YYNGEE. The CDR3 is 16 amino acids. Trimming took 0 bases from V and 5 from J; bases not matched to a gene: 6. CDR3 loop: CASSVAGQGAGETQYF. The DNA for the CDR3 is TGTGCCAGCAGCGTAGCTGGACAGGGGGCAGGGGAGACCCAGTACTTC.

The CDR3 nucleotides are TGCGCCAGCAGTGACCCGGACAGCGCAACTAATGAAAAACTGTTTTTT. This codes for CASSDPDSATNEKLFF. The gene calls are TRBV10-2 and TRBJ1-4; D is possibly TRBD1 (6 bases). The CDR3 spans 16 residues. CDR1 WSHSY and CDR2 SAAADI come from the germline V gene. Trimming cost V 3 bases and J 0 bases, with 11 bases left between them.

V usage is TRBV19 and J usage is TRBJ1-5, with a possible D match to TRBD1 (5 bases). Germline V gives CDR1 LNHDA, CDR2 SQIVND (reference sequence). V was pared by 5 bases and J by 0 bases, with 14 bases between. This CDR3 has 16 residues. CDR3 protein: CASSLSLGASNQPQHF. CDR3 coding DNA: TGTGCCAGTAGTCTAAGTTTAGGGGCTAGCAATCAGCCCCAGCATTTT.

V usage is TRBV7-3 and J usage is TRBJ2-6; 7 bases line up with TRBD2. J lost 0 bases, V lost 2 bases, and 7 bases had no gene match. The length of the CDR3 is 18 residues. Germline loops: CDR1 SGHTA, CDR2 FQGTGA. CDR3 bases: TGTGCCAGCAGCTTAGTAGGCGGGGGTACCTCTGGGGCCAACGTCCTGACTTTC. Residues: CASSLVGGGTSGANVLTF. The full variable domain, its missing parts supplied by reference TRBV7-3 and TRBJ2-6, is GAGVSQTPSNKVTEKGKYVELRCDPISGHTALYWYRQSLGQGPEFLIYFQGTGAADDSGLPNDRFFAVRPEGSVSTLKIQRTERGDSAVYLCASSLVGGGTSGANVLTFGAGSRLTVL.

Worth noting for this clone: This CDR3 is also generated by other DNA sequences in the sample. The chain recombines TRBV7-2 with TRBJ1-2, with D possibly TRBD1 on 5 matching bases. V was pared by 3 bases and J by 3 bases, with 8 bases between. Germline-derived CDR1 and CDR2 are SGHTA and FQGNSA. The length of the CDR3 is 13 residues. The CDR3: CASSLGRDYGYTF. The CDR3 DNA reads as TGTGCCAGCAGCTTGGGCAGGGACTATGGCTACACCTTC. The complete variable domain, with remaining parts taken from reference TRBV7-2 and TRBJ1-2, reads GAGVSQSPSNKVTEKGKDVELRCDPISGHTALYWYRQSLGQGLEFLIYFQGNSAPDKSGLPSDRFSAERTGGSVSTLTIQRTQQEDSAVYLCASSLGRDYGYTFGSGTRLTVV.

The rearrangement uses TRBV2 and TRBJ2-1, with 8 bases identical to TRBD1. In germline, CDR1 is SNHLY, CDR2 FYNNEI. V shed 6 bases and J 1 base; nucleotides not matched to a gene: 2. CDR3 length: 14 residues. The CDR3 nucleotides are TGTGCCAGCAGACAGGGGGATTCCTACAATGAGCAGTTCTTC. Amino acids: CASRQGDSYNEQFF.